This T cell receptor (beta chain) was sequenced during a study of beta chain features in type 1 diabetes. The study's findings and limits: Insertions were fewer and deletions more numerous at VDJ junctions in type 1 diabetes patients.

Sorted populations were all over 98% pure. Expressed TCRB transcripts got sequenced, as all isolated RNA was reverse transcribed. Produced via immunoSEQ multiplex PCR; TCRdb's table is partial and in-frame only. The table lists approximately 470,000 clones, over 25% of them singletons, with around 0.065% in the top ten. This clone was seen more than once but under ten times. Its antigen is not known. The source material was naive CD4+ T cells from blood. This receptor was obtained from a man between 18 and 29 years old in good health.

As DNA, the CDR3 is TGCGCCAGCAGCCAAGTGGACAGGAATCAGCCCCAGCATTTT. The encoded protein is CASSQVDRNQPQHF. The rearrangement links TRBV4-1 to TRBJ1-5, with 7 bases that match TRBD1. This CDR3 is built from 14 residues. J was trimmed by 4 bases and V by 1 base; bases with no gene match: 1. The germline V gene has CDR1 MGHRA and CDR2 YSYEKL.